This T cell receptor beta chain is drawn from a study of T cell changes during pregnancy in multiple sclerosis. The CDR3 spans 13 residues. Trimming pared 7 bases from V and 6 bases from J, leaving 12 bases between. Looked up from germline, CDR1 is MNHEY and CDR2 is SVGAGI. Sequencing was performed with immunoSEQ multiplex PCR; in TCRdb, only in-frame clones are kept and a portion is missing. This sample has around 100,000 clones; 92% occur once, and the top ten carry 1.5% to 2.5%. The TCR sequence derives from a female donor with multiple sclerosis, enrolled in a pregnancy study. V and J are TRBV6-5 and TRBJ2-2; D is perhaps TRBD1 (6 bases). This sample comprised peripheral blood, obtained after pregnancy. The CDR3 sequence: CASTQGHSGELFF. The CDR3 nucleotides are TGTGCCAGCACCCAGGGACATTCCGGGGAGCTGTTTTTT.